This T cell receptor (beta chain) derives from a study of cytomegalovirus exposure and HLA in healthy donors. Study results and limitations: Near-uniform donor sequencing depth was presumed by presence/absence analyses. Later analysis associated a missense DCLRE1C variant with TCR beta V- and J-gene trimming. There were three CMV-associated chains whose specificity for CMV antigens was confirmed in vitro.

Note on this clone: Its antigen is undetermined. The junction departs from germline at one end; a sequencing error may be responsible.

Amplification used 60 Vbeta primers and 13 Jbeta primers. Only in-frame clones appear in the TCRdb table, and some are missing; sequencing was by immunoSEQ multiplex PCR. The sample shows about 140,000 clones, about 80% of them seen only once. This clonotype was sampled from a young man in good health and CMV-seropositive. Source material: PBMCs.

The CDR3 loop reads CASRQGAGELETQYF. The CDR3 DNA reads TGCGCCAGCAGACAAGGGGCGGGAGAGTTGGAGACCCAGTACTTC. The V and J genes are TRBV4-1 and TRBJ2-5; 7 bases match TRBD2. Germline V lookup: CDR1 MGHRA, CDR2 YSYEKL. There are 15 residues in the CDR3.